The T cell receptor (beta chain) described here comes from a study of blood T cell repertoires in COVID-19. The V end was cut by 5 bases, the J end by 4 bases, with 17 bases between. Germline CDR1 and CDR2: KGHSH and LQKENI. This CDR3 has 15 residues. Profiled with immunoSEQ multiplex PCR; TCRdb holds only in-frame clones, not every one. The sample gives about 230,000 clones, 85% to 90% of which show up once; approximately 2.6% is in the top ten. The sequence derives from a woman aged 55-69 years with acute or convalescent COVID-19. The genes are TRBV18 and TRBJ1-1; a possible D gene is TRBD1 (6 bases). The specimen was peripheral blood. CDR3 amino acids: CASSYREKKGTEAFF. The CDR3 DNA reads as TGTGCCAGCTCATACAGGGAAAAAAAGGGCACTGAAGCTTTCTTT.